This T cell receptor beta chain appears in the sequencing data of a study of blood T cell repertoires in COVID-19. Study information: COVID-19 samples from acute and convalescent phases originated in the United States, Italy and Spain. T cells, B-cell-depleted T cells, or PBMCs provided the cDNA or gDNA that served as material.

In the authors' workflow: Using reference gene primer amplification, nucleated cell counts were estimated. Some clones are missing from TCRdb's copy, which holds only in-frame ones; the method was immunoSEQ multiplex PCR. D and trimming come from the DNA, and the V and J calls and clone size come from that table. The table shows about 97,000 clones, with approximately 87% occurring only once. The CDR3 covers 13 residues. The germline V gene encodes CDR1 MNHNY and CDR2 SVGAGI (reference sequence). V shed 10 bases and J 6 bases; nucleotides not matched to a gene: 8. The J gene is TRBJ2-7, the V gene TRBV6-6, with TRBD2 matching 11 bases. This receptor was taken from a human donor in a cohort sampled during active COVID-19. The sequenced sample was peripheral blood. Here the CDR3 reads CATRIAGGGEQYF. For the CDR3, the DNA is TGTGCCACCCGGATAGCGGGAGGGGGCGAGCAGTACTTC.